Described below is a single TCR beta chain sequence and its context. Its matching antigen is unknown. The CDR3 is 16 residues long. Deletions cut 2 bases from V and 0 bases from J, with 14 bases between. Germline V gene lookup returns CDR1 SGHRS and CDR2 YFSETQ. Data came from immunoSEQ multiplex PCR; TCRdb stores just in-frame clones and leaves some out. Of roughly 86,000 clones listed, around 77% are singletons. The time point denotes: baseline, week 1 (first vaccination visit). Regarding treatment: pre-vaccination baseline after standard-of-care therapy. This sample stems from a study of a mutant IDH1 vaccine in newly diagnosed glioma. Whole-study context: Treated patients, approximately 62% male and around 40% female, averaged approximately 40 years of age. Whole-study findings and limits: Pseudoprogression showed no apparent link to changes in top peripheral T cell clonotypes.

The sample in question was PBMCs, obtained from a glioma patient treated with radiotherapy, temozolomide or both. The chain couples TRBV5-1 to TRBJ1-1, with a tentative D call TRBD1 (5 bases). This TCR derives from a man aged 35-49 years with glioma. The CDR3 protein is CASSFGTPPLNTEAFF. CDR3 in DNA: TGCGCCAGCAGCTTCGGGACGCCCCCCTTGAACACTGAAGCTTTCTTT.